The following is a TCR beta chain sequence with its context. Antigen: not known. V lost 1 base and J 0 bases, leaving 7 bases between the germline ends. Looked up from germline, CDR1 is LGHNA and CDR2 is YSLEER. The CDR3 covers 14 residues. These data originate in a study of Ad26.COV2.S vaccination and SARS-CoV-2 variants. Study background: Intramuscularly, Ad26.COV2.S was given either once or twice, 56 days apart.

Points from the study as a whole: Vaccinated individuals (as opposed to placebo recipients) had higher spike-specific TCR breadth. Vaccine and placebo recipients had similar non-spike TCR breadth.

Here immunoSEQ multiplex PCR was the method, and the copy in TCRdb shows in-frame clones only, minus some. The data contain 450,000 to 550,000 clones, roughly nine tenths of them seen just once; the ten biggest clones take up 1.5% to 2%. Treatment denoted: 15 to 20 received Ad26.COV2.S at low or high dose, single or two shots; 5 received placebo; per-sample allocation not given. Sampling took place 63 days after the first vaccine or placebo injection. The vaccine antigen was prefusion-stabilized Wuhan SARS-CoV-2 spike. The clonotype originates from a person between 18 and 65 years old who received the Ad26.COV2.S COVID-19 vaccine or a placebo. The sequenced sample was peripheral blood, obtained in a trial of Ad26.COV2.S vaccine versus placebo. This chain links TRBV4-3 with TRBJ2-7; D gene uncertain. Here the CDR3 reads CASSQGSSSYEQYF. DNA of the CDR3: TGCGCCAGCAGCCAAGGTTCAAGCTCCTACGAGCAGTACTTC.